The sequence of this TCR beta chain was determined in a study of blood T cell repertoires in COVID-19. Overall study context: Sites across the United States, Italy and Spain contributed samples from acute and convalescent COVID-19. From T cells, B-cell-depleted T cells, or PBMCs came the material, which was cDNA or gDNA.

The germline V gene encodes CDR1 LGHNT and CDR2 FRNRAP. Trimming stripped 5 bases from V and 1 base from J, with 9 bases between. The CDR3 extends over 13 amino acids. In the original workflow: By means of reference gene primer amplification, nucleated cell counts were estimated. Using immunoSEQ multiplex PCR, the repertoire was profiled, and TCRdb retains in-frame clones only, with some absent. That table furnishes V, J and clone size, whereas the DNA furnished D and trimming. The table has about 73,000 clones, roughly 89% seen once. Sequencing used peripheral blood. The chain recombines TRBV12-5 with TRBJ2-7; a weak D match, TRBD1 (6 bases). The clonotype comes from a man older than 75 with acute or convalescent COVID-19. The CDR3 sequence: CASGLGQSYEQYF. CDR3 DNA: TGTGCTAGTGGTCTAGGACAGTCCTACGAGCAGTACTTC.